The sequence of this TCR beta chain was determined in a study of blood T cell repertoires in COVID-19. In the study's own analysis: Estimation of nucleated cell counts relied on the amplification of reference gene primers. This table comes from immunoSEQ multiplex PCR, and its TCRdb copy is limited to in-frame clones, with some not included. V, J and clone size reflect that table, while D and trimming were determined from the DNA. Here the sample spans approximately 280,000 clones, roughly 85% being singletons. Ages ranged from roughly 18 to 95 years, with residence in under 25 US areas. Each recovered donor of Cohort 3 presented with two negative PCRs, clearance, or symptom resolution. The TCR originated in a woman between 50 and 59 years old who had recovered from COVID-19. The sequenced material came from PBMCs or T cells enriched from blood (not recorded which).

In nucleotides, the CDR3 is TGCGCCAGCAGCCGTAGGGACAGGGGCTACGAGCAGTACTTC. Its protein is CASSRRDRGYEQYF. V gene TRBV5-1 combines with J gene TRBJ2-7; 10 bases align to TRBD1. V shed 4 bases and J 3 bases; nucleotides not matched to a gene: 4. The CDR3 length is 14 residues. Germline V gene data show CDR1 as SGHRS and CDR2 as YFSETQ.